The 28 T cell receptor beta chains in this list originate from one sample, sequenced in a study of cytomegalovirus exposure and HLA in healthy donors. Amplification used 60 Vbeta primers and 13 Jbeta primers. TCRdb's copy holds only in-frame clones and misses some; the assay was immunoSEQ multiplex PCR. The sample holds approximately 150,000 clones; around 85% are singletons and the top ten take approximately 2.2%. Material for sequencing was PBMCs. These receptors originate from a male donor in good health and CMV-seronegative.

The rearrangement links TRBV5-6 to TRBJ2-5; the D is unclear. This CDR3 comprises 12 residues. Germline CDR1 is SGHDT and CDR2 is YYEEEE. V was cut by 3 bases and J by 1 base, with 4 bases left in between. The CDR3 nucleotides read TGTGCCAGCAGCTCAATCCAAGAGACCCAGTACTTC. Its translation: CASSSIQETQYF.

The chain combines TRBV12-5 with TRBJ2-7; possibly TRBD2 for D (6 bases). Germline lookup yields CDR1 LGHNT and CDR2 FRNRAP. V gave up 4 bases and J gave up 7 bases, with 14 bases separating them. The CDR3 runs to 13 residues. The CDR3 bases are TGTGCTAGTGGTTCGCCGGGGGACTCAGAGCAGTACTTC. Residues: CASGSPGDSEQYF.

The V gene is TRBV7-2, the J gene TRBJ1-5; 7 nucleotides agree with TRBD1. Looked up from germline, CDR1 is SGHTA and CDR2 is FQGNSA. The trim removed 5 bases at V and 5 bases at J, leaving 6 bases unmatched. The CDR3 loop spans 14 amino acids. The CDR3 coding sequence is TGTGCCAGCAGCCCCGGACAGGTCTATCAGCCCCAGCATTTT. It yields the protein CASSPGQVYQPQHF.

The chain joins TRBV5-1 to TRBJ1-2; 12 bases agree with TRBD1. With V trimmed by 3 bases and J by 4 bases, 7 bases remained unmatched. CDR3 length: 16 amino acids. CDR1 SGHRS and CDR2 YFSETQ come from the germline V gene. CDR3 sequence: CASSSTGTGGSYGYTF. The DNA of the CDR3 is TGCGCCAGCAGCTCCACCGGGACAGGGGGCAGCTATGGCTACACCTTC. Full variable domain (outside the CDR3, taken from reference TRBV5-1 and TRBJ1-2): KAGVTQTPRYLIKTRGQQVTLSCSPISGHRSVSWYQQTPGQGLQFLFEYFSETQRNKGNFPGRFSGRQFSNSRSEMNVSTLELGDSALYLCASSSTGTGGSYGYTFGSGTRLTVV.

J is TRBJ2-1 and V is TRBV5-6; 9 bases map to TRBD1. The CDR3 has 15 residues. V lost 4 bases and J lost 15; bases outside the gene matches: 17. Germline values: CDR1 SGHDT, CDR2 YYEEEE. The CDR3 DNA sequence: TGTGCCAGCAGCCGCACGAGATACAGCACAGGGGGCAGGTTCTTC. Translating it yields CASSRTRYSTGGRFF.

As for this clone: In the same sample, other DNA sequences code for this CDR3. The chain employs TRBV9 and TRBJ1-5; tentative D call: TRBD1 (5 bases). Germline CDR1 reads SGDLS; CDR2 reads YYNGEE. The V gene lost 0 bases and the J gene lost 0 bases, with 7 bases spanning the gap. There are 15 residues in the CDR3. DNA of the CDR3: TGTGCCAGCAGCGTAGGGGGGGTTAGCAATCAGCCCCAGCATTTT. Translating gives CASSVGGVSNQPQHF. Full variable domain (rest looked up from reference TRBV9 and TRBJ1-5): DSGVTQTPKHLITATGQRVTLRCSPRSGDLSVYWYQQSLDQGLQFLIQYYNGEERAKGNILERFSAQQFPDLHSELNLSSLELGDSALYFCASSVGGVSNQPQHFGDGTRLSIL.

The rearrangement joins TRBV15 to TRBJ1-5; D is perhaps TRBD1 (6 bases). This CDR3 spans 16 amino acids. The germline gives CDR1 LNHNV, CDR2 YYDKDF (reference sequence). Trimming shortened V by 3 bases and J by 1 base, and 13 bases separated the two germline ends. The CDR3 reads CATSSHAGESNQPQHF. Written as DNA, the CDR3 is TGTGCCACCAGCAGCCACGCAGGGGAAAGCAATCAGCCCCAGCATTTT. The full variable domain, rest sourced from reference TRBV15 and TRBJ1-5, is DAMVIQNPRYQVTQFGKPVTLSCSQTLNHNVMYWYQQKSSQAPKLLFHYYDKDFNNEADTPDNFQSRRPNTSFCFLDIRSPGLGDTAMYLCATSSHAGESNQPQHFGDGTRLSIL.

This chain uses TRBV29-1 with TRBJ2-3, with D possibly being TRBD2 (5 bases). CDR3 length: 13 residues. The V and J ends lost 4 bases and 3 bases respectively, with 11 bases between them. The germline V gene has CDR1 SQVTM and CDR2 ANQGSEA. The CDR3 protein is CSVGPEDTDTQYF. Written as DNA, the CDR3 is TGCAGCGTTGGTCCGGAGGATACAGATACGCAGTATTTT.

CDR3 in amino acids: CASSALKGASYEQYF. CDR3 nucleotides: TGTGCCAGCAGTGCCCTCAAGGGGGCGAGCTACGAGCAGTACTTC. This rearrangement joins TRBV6-1 to TRBJ2-7; TRBD1 aligns across 7 bases. Germline V gene lookup returns CDR1 MNHNS and CDR2 SASEGT. This CDR3 contains 15 residues. With V trimmed by 4 bases and J by 3 bases, 9 bases remained unmatched.

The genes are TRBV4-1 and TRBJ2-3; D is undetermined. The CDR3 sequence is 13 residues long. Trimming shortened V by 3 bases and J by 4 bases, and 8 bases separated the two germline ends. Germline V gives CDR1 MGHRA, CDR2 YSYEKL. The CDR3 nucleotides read TGCGCCAGCAGCCAGTATGAGGCAGATACGCAGTATTTT. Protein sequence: CASSQYEADTQYF.

The CDR3 region has the DNA TGTGCCAGCAGCTTTTGGGCCCAATTTCGACAGCCCCAGCATTTT. It encodes CASSFWAQFRQPQHF. The chain uses TRBV12-1 and TRBJ1-5; the D call of TRBD1 is as the table states it, not checked on the DNA. TRBV12-1 is annotated as a pseudogene. The CDR3 loop spans 15 amino acids.

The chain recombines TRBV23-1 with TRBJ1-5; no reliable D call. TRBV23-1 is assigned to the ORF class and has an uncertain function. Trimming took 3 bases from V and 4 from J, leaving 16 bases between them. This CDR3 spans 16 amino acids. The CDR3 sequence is CASSHVVAVQNQPQHF. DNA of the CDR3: TGCGCCAGCAGTCATGTCGTGGCCGTACAGAATCAGCCCCAGCATTTT.

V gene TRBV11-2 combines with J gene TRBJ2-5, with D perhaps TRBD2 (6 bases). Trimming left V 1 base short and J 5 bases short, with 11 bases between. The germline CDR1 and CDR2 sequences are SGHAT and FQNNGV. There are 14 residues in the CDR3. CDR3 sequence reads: CASSLVLAIETQYF. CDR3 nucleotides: TGTGCCAGCAGCTTAGTACTAGCTATTGAGACCCAGTACTTC.

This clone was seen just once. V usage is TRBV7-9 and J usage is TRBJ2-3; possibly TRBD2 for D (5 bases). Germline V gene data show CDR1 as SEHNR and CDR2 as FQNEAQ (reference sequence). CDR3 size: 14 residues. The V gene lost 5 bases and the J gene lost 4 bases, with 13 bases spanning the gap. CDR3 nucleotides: TGTGCCAGCAGCGATCGGGGTTTTGCAGATACGCAGTATTTT. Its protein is CASSDRGFADTQYF.

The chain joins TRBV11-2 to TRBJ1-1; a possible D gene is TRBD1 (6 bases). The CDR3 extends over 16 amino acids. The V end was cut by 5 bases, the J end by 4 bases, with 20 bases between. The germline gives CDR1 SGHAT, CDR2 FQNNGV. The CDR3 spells CASSPRVMGGGTEAFF. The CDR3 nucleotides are TGTGCCAGCAGCCCCCGCGTGATGGGAGGGGGCACTGAAGCTTTCTTT.

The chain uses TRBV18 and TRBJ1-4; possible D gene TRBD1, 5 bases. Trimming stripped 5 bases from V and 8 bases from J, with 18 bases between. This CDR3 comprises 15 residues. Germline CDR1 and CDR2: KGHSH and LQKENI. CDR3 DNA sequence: TGTGCCAGCTCAATATCAGGACAACAGGCCGAAAAACTGTTTTTT. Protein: CASSISGQQAEKLFF.

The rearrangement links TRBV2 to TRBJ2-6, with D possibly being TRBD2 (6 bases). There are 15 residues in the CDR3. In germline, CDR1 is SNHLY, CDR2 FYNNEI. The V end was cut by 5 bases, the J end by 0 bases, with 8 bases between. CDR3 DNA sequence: TGTGCCAGCAGTCTCGGGAGCTCTGGGGCCAACGTCCTGACTTTC. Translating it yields CASSLGSSGANVLTF.

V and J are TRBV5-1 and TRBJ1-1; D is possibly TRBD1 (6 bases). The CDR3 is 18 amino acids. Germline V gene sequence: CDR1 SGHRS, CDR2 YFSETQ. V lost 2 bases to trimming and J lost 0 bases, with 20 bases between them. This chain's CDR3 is CASSFTSHREGMNTEAFF. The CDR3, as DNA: TGCGCCAGCAGCTTTACAAGCCACAGGGAGGGGATGAACACTGAAGCTTTCTTT.

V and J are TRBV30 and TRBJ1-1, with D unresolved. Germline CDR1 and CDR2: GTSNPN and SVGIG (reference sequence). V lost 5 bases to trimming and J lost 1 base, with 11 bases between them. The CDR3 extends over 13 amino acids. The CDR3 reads CAWDLDKNTEAFF. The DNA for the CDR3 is TGTGCCTGGGACCTCGACAAGAACACTGAAGCTTTCTTT.

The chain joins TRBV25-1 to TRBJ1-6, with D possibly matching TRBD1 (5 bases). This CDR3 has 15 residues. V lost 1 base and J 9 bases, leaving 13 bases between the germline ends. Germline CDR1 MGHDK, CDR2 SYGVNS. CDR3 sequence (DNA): TGTGCCAGCAGTGAATTCGGCAGGGAAGGTTCACCCCTCCACTTT. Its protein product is CASSEFGREGSPLHF. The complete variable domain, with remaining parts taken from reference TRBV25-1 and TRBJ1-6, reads EADIYQTPRYLVIGTGKKITLECSQTMGHDKMYWYQQDPGMELHLIHYSYGVNSTEKGDLSSESTVSRIRTEHFPLTLESARPSHTSQYLCASSEFGREGSPLHFGNGTRLTVT.

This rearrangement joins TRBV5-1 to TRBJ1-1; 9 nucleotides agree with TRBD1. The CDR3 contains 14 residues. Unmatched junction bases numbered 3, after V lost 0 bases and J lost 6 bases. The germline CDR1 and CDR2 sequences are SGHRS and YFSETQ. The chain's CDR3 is CASSLGGTGPEAFF. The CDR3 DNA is TGCGCCAGCAGCTTGGGAGGGACAGGGCCTGAAGCTTTCTTT. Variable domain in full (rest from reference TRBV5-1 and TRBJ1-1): KAGVTQTPRYLIKTRGQQVTLSCSPISGHRSVSWYQQTPGQGLQFLFEYFSETQRNKGNFPGRFSGRQFSNSRSEMNVSTLELGDSALYLCASSLGGTGPEAFFGQGTRLTVV.

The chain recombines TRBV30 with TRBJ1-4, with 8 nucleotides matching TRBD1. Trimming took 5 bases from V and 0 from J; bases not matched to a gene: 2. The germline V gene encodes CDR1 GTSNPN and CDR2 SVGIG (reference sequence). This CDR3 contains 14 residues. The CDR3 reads CAWATGATNEKLFF. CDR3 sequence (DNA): TGTGCCTGGGCGACAGGGGCAACTAATGAAAAACTGTTTTTT.

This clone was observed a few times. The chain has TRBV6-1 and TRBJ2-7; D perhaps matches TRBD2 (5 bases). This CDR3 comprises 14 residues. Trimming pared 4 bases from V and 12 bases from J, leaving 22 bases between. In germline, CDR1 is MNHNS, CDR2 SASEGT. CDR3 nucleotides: TGTGCCAGCAGTGCGGTAGAAGCGGCCCTCCGTCGGTACTTC. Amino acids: CASSAVEAALRRYF.

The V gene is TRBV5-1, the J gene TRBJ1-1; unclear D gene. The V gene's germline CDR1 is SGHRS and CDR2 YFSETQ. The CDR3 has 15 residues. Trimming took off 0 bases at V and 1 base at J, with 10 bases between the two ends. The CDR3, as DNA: TGCGCCAGCAGCTTGGCCATGGTGGCGAACACTGAAGCTTTCTTT. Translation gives CASSLAMVANTEAFF. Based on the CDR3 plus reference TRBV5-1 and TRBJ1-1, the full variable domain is KAGVTQTPRYLIKTRGQQVTLSCSPISGHRSVSWYQQTPGQGLQFLFEYFSETQRNKGNFPGRFSGRQFSNSRSEMNVSTLELGDSALYLCASSLAMVANTEAFFGQGTRLTVV.

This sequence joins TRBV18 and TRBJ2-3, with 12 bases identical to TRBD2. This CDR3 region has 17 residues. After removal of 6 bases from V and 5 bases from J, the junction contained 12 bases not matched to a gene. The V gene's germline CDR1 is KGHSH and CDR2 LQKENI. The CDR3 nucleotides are TGTGCCAGCTCCTCTCTTGAACTAGCGGGGGGCGGAGATACGCAGTATTTT. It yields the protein CASSSLELAGGGDTQYF.

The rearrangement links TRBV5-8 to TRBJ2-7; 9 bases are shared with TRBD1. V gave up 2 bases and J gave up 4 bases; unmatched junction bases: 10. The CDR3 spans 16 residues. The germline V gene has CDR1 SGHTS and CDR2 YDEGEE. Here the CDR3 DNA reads TGTGCCAGCAGCTTTTCCGGGACAGGGAACACTTACGAGCAGTACTTC. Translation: CASSFSGTGNTYEQYF.

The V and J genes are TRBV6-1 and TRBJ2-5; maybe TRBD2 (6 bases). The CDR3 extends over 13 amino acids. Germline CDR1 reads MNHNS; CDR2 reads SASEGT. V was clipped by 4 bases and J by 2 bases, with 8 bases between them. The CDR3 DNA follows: TGTGCCAGCAGTGGGGACTTACAAGAGACCCAGTACTTC. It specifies CASSGDLQETQYF.

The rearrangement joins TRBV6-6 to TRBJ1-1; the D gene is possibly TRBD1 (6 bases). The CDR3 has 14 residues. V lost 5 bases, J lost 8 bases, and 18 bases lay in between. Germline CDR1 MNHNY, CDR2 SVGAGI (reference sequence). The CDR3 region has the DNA TGTGCCAGCAGTCAGCAGGGGCGCCCGGTGGAAGCTTTCTTT. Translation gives CASSQQGRPVEAFF.